This TCR beta chain was found in a study of blood T cells in healthy people across ages. The second PCR ran about 6 to 12 cycles with a sample-barcoded 5' primer and J-beta primers. Tagging of each cDNA molecule was performed by a template-switch adaptor with 12 random nucleotides. TCRdb re-analysed the 5' RACE reads in MiXCR, keeping a single row per CDR3 protein. The data contain over 1,500,000 distinct CDR3 sequences, around half of them singletons. Of note for this clonotype: The antigen remains undetermined.

Each sample yielded at least 6 million isolated PBMCs. At least 6 micrograms of total RNA were extracted per sample. Findings of the study overall: Per million T cells, TCR beta diversity dropped about linearly as age rose.

CDR3 length equals 17 residues. Trimming shortened V by 2 bases and J by 1 base, and 15 bases separated the two germline ends. CDR1 is MNHEY and CDR2 is SVGEGT in the germline V gene. The sequenced sample consisted of blood. This rearrangement joins TRBV6-2 or TRBV6-3 to TRBJ2-4, with a weak D call TRBD1 (6 bases). This TCR was sampled from a woman aged 40 to 50 in good health. CDR3 sequence: CASSYPPRGAAKNIQYF. DNA of the CDR3: TGTGCCAGCAGTTACCCGCCCAGGGGTGCGGCCAAAAACATTCAGTACTTC.